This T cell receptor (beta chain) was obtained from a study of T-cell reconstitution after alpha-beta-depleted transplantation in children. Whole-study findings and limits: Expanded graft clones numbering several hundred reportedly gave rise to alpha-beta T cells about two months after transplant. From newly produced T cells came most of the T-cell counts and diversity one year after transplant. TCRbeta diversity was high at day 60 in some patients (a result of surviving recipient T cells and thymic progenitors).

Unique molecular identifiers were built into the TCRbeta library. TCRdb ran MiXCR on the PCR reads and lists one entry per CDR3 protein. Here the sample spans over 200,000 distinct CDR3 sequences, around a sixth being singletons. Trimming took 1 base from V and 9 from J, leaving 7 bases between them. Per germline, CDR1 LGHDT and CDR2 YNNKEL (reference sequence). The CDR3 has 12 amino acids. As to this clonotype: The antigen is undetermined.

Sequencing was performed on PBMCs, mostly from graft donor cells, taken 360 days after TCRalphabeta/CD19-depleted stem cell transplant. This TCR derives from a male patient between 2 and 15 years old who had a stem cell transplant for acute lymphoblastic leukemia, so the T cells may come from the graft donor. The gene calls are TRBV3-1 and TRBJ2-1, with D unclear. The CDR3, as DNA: TGTGCCAGCAGCCAAGCGGCAACTGAGCAGTTCTTC. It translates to CASSQAATEQFF.